Shown below are 19 T cell receptor beta chains from a single sample sequenced in a study of T cell changes during pregnancy in multiple sclerosis. Using immunoSEQ multiplex PCR, the repertoire was profiled, and TCRdb retains in-frame clones only, with some absent. The sample lists 50,000 to 60,000 clones, approximately 89% occurring once. This material consisted of peripheral blood, taken after pregnancy. The receptors here all came from a female donor with multiple sclerosis, enrolled in a pregnancy study.

The V gene is TRBV19, the J gene TRBJ1-5; TRBD1 might be the D (5 bases). CDR3 size: 16 residues. Germline V lookup: CDR1 LNHDA, CDR2 SQIVND (reference sequence). V shed 4 bases and J shed 0 bases, with 13 bases lying between them. For the CDR3, the DNA is TGTGCCAGTAGTAAATCGGTGGGGCATAGCAATCAGCCCCAGCATTTT. The encoded protein is CASSKSVGHSNQPQHF. Full variable domain (outside the CDR3, taken from reference TRBV19 and TRBJ1-5): DGGITQSPKYLFRKEGQNVTLSCEQNLNHDAMYWYRQDPGQGLRLIYYSQIVNDFQKGDIAEGYSVSREKKESFPLTVTSAQKNPTAFYLCASSKSVGHSNQPQHFGDGTRLSIL.

The DNA for the CDR3 is TGCGCCAGCAGCCAAGATGACTACTACAATGAGCAGTTCTTC. Amino acid sequence: CASSQDDYYNEQFF. The chain combines TRBV4-3 with TRBJ2-1; TRBD2 is a possible D gene (5 bases). Germline values: CDR1 LGHNA, CDR2 YSLEER. Deletions cut 0 bases from V and 3 bases from J, with 6 bases between. This CDR3 is 14 amino acids long.

The chain uses TRBV5-1 and TRBJ2-1; D perhaps matches TRBD1 (5 bases). Germline V gene data show CDR1 as SGHRS and CDR2 as YFSETQ. This CDR3 region has 13 residues. V gave up 8 bases and J gave up 14 bases, with 23 bases separating them. This chain's CDR3 is CARKKTVITVEFF. The CDR3 DNA is TGCGCCAGGAAGAAGACAGTTATTACCGTTGAGTTCTTC.

The chain is built from TRBV6-1 and TRBJ2-7; perhaps TRBD2 as D (5 bases). In germline, CDR1 is MNHNS, CDR2 SASEGT. Trimming took off 2 bases at V and 3 bases at J, with 14 bases between the two ends. This CDR3 is built from 15 residues. Here the CDR3 reads CASSETRAGSYEQYF. In DNA, the CDR3 is TGTGCCAGCAGTGAAACCCGGGCTGGGAGCTACGAGCAGTACTTC.

The rearrangement joins TRBV28 to TRBJ2-7; 7 positions match TRBD1. The germline V gene has CDR1 MDHEN and CDR2 SYDVKM. V lost 5 bases to trimming and J lost 3 bases; unmatched junction nucleotides: 4. The CDR3 has 13 residues. The CDR3 DNA reads TGTGCCAGCAGTCGGGACAGCAACTACGAGCAGTACTTC. This translates into CASSRDSNYEQYF.

The chain is built from TRBV5-1 and TRBJ1-1, with a tentative D call TRBD1 (6 bases). The CDR3 length is 12 residues. Germline V gives CDR1 SGHRS, CDR2 YFSETQ. The V and J ends lost 0 bases and 7 bases respectively, with 7 bases between them. As DNA, the CDR3 is TGCGCCAGCAGCTTGGAGGGGGATGAAGCTTTCTTT. Protein: CASSLEGDEAFF.

The V gene is TRBV5-4, the J gene TRBJ2-3; unclear D gene. CDR3 length: 13 residues. The V gene's germline CDR1 is SGHNT and CDR2 YYREEE (reference sequence). Trimming took 0 bases from V and 3 from J, leaving 5 bases between them. CDR3 coding DNA: TGTGCCAGCAGCTTGGAACAGACAGATACGCAGTATTTT. Its translation is CASSLEQTDTQYF.

This clone was counted a single time. CDR3 region: CASSLMGRSNEQYF. The CDR3 coding sequence is TGTGCCAGCAGTTTAATGGGTAGGAGTAACGAGCAGTACTTC. The chain recombines TRBV28 with TRBJ2-7; no firm D call. The germline V gene encodes CDR1 MDHEN and CDR2 SYDVKM. The CDR3 length is 14 residues. V was shortened by 2 bases and J by 5 bases, with 13 bases between the two germline ends.

This rearrangement joins TRBV7-9 to TRBJ1-3, with D hard to call. Trimming took 6 bases from V and 2 from J, leaving 8 bases between them. This CDR3 has 13 amino acids. CDR1 and CDR2 (germline): SEHNR, FQNEAQ (reference sequence). The chain's CDR3 is CASRLGTGNTIYF. For the CDR3, the DNA is TGTGCCAGCAGGTTGGGCACTGGAAACACCATATATTTT.

The chain employs TRBV5-1 and TRBJ2-3, with 9 bases that match TRBD2. CDR3 length: 15 amino acids. The trim removed 2 bases at V and 2 bases at J, leaving 3 bases unmatched. In germline, CDR1 is SGHRS, CDR2 YFSETQ. CDR3 loop: CASSFSGGYTDTQYF. Written as DNA, the CDR3 is TGCGCCAGCAGCTTTAGCGGGGGCTACACAGATACGCAGTATTTT.

V gene TRBV7-9 combines with J gene TRBJ2-5; possible D gene TRBD2, 7 bases. Looked up from germline, CDR1 is SEHNR and CDR2 is FQNEAQ (reference sequence). This CDR3 has 15 amino acids. V dropped 2 bases and J dropped 7 bases, with 17 bases sitting between them. The CDR3, as DNA: TGTGCCAGCAGCTTATTGGTGGGGGGGCCGGGGACCCAGTACTTC. This codes for CASSLLVGGPGTQYF. Using reference TRBV7-9 and TRBJ2-5 for the parts outside the CDR3, the full variable domain is DTGVSQNPRHKITKRGQNVTFRCDPISEHNRLYWYRQTLGQGPEFLTYFQNEAQLEKSRLLSDRFSAERPKGSFSTLEIQRTEQGDSAMYLCASSLLVGGPGTQYFGPGTRLLVL.

The V call is TRBV28, the J call TRBJ2-7; 9 positions match TRBD1. CDR1 and CDR2 (germline): MDHEN, SYDVKM. The CDR3 length is 13 residues. With 4 bases clipped from V and 6 bases from J, the junction kept 4 bases outside the gene matches. In DNA form, the CDR3 reads TGTGCCAGCAGTTCGGGACAGGGCTCCGAGCAGTACTTC. Translating gives CASSSGQGSEQYF.

CDR3 protein: CASSIGTGTANTEAFF. In nucleotides, the CDR3 is TGTGCCAGTAGTATCGGAACCGGGACAGCAAACACTGAAGCTTTCTTT. The chain carries TRBV19 and TRBJ1-1, with 7 bases fitting TRBD1. J lost 2 bases, V lost 3 bases, and 9 bases had no gene match. Per the germline V gene, CDR1 is LNHDA and CDR2 is SQIVND (reference sequence). The CDR3 consists of 16 residues. Combining the CDR3 with reference TRBV19 and TRBJ1-1 gives the whole variable domain DGGITQSPKYLFRKEGQNVTLSCEQNLNHDAMYWYRQDPGQGLRLIYYSQIVNDFQKGDIAEGYSVSREKKESFPLTVTSAQKNPTAFYLCASSIGTGTANTEAFFGQGTRLTVV.

This rearrangement joins TRBV9 to TRBJ1-4; TRBD1 matches at 8 bases. CDR1 SGDLS and CDR2 YYNGEE come from the germline V gene. The CDR3 has 15 amino acids. Trimming removed 2 bases from V and 10 bases from J; junction bases left unmatched: 10. The CDR3 sequence is CASSVGTGGGGKLFF. CDR3 bases: TGTGCCAGCAGCGTGGGAACAGGGGGAGGTGGAAAACTGTTTTTT.

The V gene is TRBV5-1, the J gene TRBJ1-1; D call uncertain. V lost 4 bases and J lost 0, with 13 bases in between. The CDR3 extends over 15 amino acids. CDR1 is SGHRS and CDR2 is YFSETQ in the germline V gene. CDR3 loop: CASSPEEALNTEAFF. The CDR3 nucleotides are TGCGCCAGCAGCCCGGAGGAGGCCCTGAACACTGAAGCTTTCTTT.

This chain connects TRBV2 to TRBJ1-2; 9 bases line up with TRBD1. This CDR3 region has 15 residues. V lost 4 bases, J lost 8 bases, and 11 bases stayed unmatched. Germline CDR1 is SNHLY and CDR2 is FYNNEI. CDR3 in amino acids: CASSAQWGTGRGYTF. The CDR3 nucleotides read TGTGCCAGCAGTGCCCAATGGGGGACAGGGAGAGGCTACACCTTC.

The chain joins TRBV4-2 to TRBJ1-3; a weak D match, TRBD1 (5 bases). CDR3 length: 12 amino acids. Germline V CDR1 and CDR2: LGHNA, YNFKEQ. Trimming left V 4 bases short and J 8 bases short, with 9 bases between. CDR3 region: CASSPGGDTIYF. DNA of the CDR3: TGTGCCAGCAGCCCTGGGGGGGACACCATATATTTT.

The sample holds one count of this clone. Written as DNA, the CDR3 is TGTGCCAGCAGCGTTGGGCTCTCAGGGTTCAACGAGCAGTACTTC. Translating gives CASSVGLSGFNEQYF. This chain joins TRBV9 and TRBJ2-7; D might be TRBD1 (5 bases). Deletions cut 2 bases from V and 5 bases from J, with 17 bases between. The germline CDR1 and CDR2 sequences are SGDLS and YYNGEE. CDR3 size: 15 residues. The whole variable domain, filled in from reference TRBV9 and TRBJ2-7, reads DSGVTQTPKHLITATGQRVTLRCSPRSGDLSVYWYQQSLDQGLQFLIQYYNGEERAKGNILERFSAQQFPDLHSELNLSSLELGDSALYFCASSVGLSGFNEQYFGPGTRLTVT.

The rearrangement joins TRBV4-3 to TRBJ1-5; weak D call: TRBD1 (5 bases). Germline-derived CDR1 and CDR2 are LGHNA and YSLEER. The CDR3 totals 14 residues. Trimming removed 5 bases from V and 4 bases from J, with 12 bases in between. The CDR3 is CASSELGGNQPQHF. The CDR3 region has the DNA TGCGCCAGCAGCGAGTTGGGGGGAAATCAGCCCCAGCATTTT.